These 13 T cell receptor beta chains were sequenced from one sample in a study of T cell changes during pregnancy in multiple sclerosis. Sequenced by immunoSEQ multiplex PCR; TCRdb stores in-frame clones only, minus some. The sample has roughly 60,000 clones, around 96% seen once. The source was CD8+ T cells from peripheral blood mononuclear cells, collected after pregnancy. The receptors were gathered from a female donor with multiple sclerosis, enrolled in a pregnancy study.

The chain employs TRBV14 and TRBJ2-7; a possible D gene is TRBD2 (5 bases). Germline CDR1 and CDR2: SGHDN and FVKESK. V lost 2 bases and J 3 bases, leaving 8 bases between the germline ends. CDR3 size: 13 residues. The CDR3 is CASSQSSGYEQYF. CDR3 DNA: TGTGCCAGCAGCCAATCCAGCGGCTACGAGCAGTACTTC. Supplemented by reference TRBV14 and TRBJ2-7, the full variable domain reads EAGVTQFPSHSVIEKGQTVTLRCDPISGHDNLYWYRRVMGKEIKFLLHFVKESKQDESGMPNNRFLAERTGGTYSTLKVQPAELEDSGVYFCASSQSSGYEQYFGPGTRLTVT.

The V and J genes are TRBV2 and TRBJ1-5; D might be TRBD1 (5 bases). With 0 bases removed from V and 5 bases from J, the gap between germline ends came to 11 bases. This CDR3 has 15 residues. Per germline, CDR1 SNHLY and CDR2 FYNNEI. The CDR3 region is CASSEAGRGYQPQHF. CDR3 nucleotide sequence: TGTGCCAGCAGTGAAGCAGGCCGGGGGTATCAGCCCCAGCATTTT.

The chain carries TRBV2 and TRBJ2-7; D is possibly TRBD2 (7 bases). Trimming left V 0 bases short and J 6 bases short, with 15 bases between. Per germline, CDR1 SNHLY and CDR2 FYNNEI. CDR3 length: 15 amino acids. The chain's CDR3 is CASSEAGGGQGEQYF. CDR3 coding DNA: TGTGCCAGCAGTGAAGCAGGCGGGGGCCAAGGCGAGCAGTACTTC.

Turning to this clone: At one of its ends the junction is not consistent with the germline gene, which may arise from a read error. CDR3 region: CASSLGPGTGNNEQFF. Written as DNA, the CDR3 is TGTGCTAGCAGCTTAGGCCCCGGGACAGGGAACAATGAGCAGTTCTTC. The chain has TRBV7-7 and TRBJ2-1; the match to TRBD1 covers 9 bases. Germline CDR1 and CDR2: SSHAT and FNYEAQ (reference sequence). The CDR3 extends over 16 amino acids. The full variable domain, its missing parts supplied by reference TRBV7-7 and TRBJ2-1, is GAGVSQSPRYKVTKRGQDVTLRCDPISSHATLYWYQQALGQGPEFLTYFNYEAQPDKSGLPSDRFSAERPEGSISTLTIQRTEQRDSAMYRCASSLGPGTGNNEQFFGPGTRLTVL.

The chain is built from TRBV28 and TRBJ2-4; no firm D call. This CDR3 has 15 residues. CDR1 is MDHEN, CDR2 SYDVKM, per germline. Deletions cut 9 bases from V and 7 bases from J, with 22 bases between. Here the CDR3 reads CASSQVFGSVNIQYF. The CDR3 nucleotides are TGTGCCAGTTCCCAGGTCTTCGGATCCGTCAACATTCAGTACTTC.

The CDR3 region is CASSIEGASTYNEQFF. The CDR3 DNA sequence: TGTGCCAGTAGTATAGAGGGCGCCAGTACCTACAATGAGCAGTTCTTC. V usage is TRBV19 and J usage is TRBJ2-1, with no clear D. The CDR3 is 16 amino acids. The germline gives CDR1 LNHDA, CDR2 SQIVND (reference sequence). V dropped 0 bases and J dropped 2 bases, with 11 bases sitting between them.

The sample holds a few counts of this clone. The chain recombines TRBV7-9 with TRBJ1-1, with a possible D match to TRBD1 (6 bases). This CDR3 is built from 14 residues. Germline CDR1 SEHNR, CDR2 FQNEAQ (reference sequence). V lost 5 bases to trimming and J lost 2 bases, with 12 bases between them. As DNA, the CDR3 is TGTGCCAGCAGCGAGGACAGTACTAACACTGAAGCTTTCTTT. The encoded protein is CASSEDSTNTEAFF.

J is TRBJ2-7 and V is TRBV2; D gene uncertain. The germline V gene has CDR1 SNHLY and CDR2 FYNNEI. V shed 3 bases and J shed 7 bases, with 16 bases lying between them. CDR3 length: 14 amino acids. CDR3 sequence (DNA): TGTGCCAGCAGTGAGGAGACTCGCTCCCGGGAGCAGTACTTC. Protein product: CASSEETRSREQYF.

V usage is TRBV27 and J usage is TRBJ2-1; 13 bases map to TRBD2. The ends lost 2 bases at V and 5 bases at J; junction bases unmatched: 6. Germline CDR1 and CDR2: MNHEY and SMNVEV (reference sequence). The CDR3 spans 17 residues. The CDR3 coding sequence is TGTGCCAGCAGTTTAATTCTAGGACTAGCGGGAGACAATGAGCAGTTCTTC. Translating gives CASSLILGLAGDNEQFF.

The chain uses TRBV6-5 and TRBJ2-7, with 14 bases lining up with TRBD2. This CDR3 has 15 amino acids. V lost 2 bases, J lost 3 bases, and 0 bases stayed unmatched. Germline V gives CDR1 MNHEY, CDR2 SVGAGI. CDR3 amino acids: CASSYGLAGGYEQYF. CDR3 sequence (DNA): TGTGCCAGCAGTTACGGACTAGCGGGAGGCTACGAGCAGTACTTC.

V and J are TRBV5-1 and TRBJ2-2; no reliable D call. The CDR3 has 15 amino acids. The germline V and J ends were trimmed by 1 base and 6 bases, with 13 bases remaining between them. Germline loops: CDR1 SGHRS, CDR2 YFSETQ. DNA for the CDR3: TGCGCCAGCAGCTTGATTTCGCCCCCGGCCGGGGAGCTGTTTTTT. This gives the protein CASSLISPPAGELFF.

The chain links TRBV2 to TRBJ1-2; tentative D call: TRBD1 (6 bases). This CDR3 region has 12 residues. Trimming shortened V by 3 bases and J by 7 bases, and 9 bases separated the two germline ends. Germline CDR1 reads SNHLY; CDR2 reads FYNNEI. CDR3 region: CASSDYRVGYTF. The CDR3 DNA reads as TGTGCCAGCAGTGACTACAGGGTTGGCTACACCTTC.

J is TRBJ2-1 and V is TRBV19; 12 nucleotides agree with TRBD2. The CDR3 runs to 16 residues. Unmatched junction bases numbered 9, after V lost 7 bases and J lost 5 bases. Germline V CDR1 and CDR2: LNHDA, SQIVND (reference sequence). The CDR3 here is CASTPLLAGGHNEQFF. The CDR3 region has the DNA TGTGCCAGTACCCCTCTACTAGCGGGAGGACACAATGAGCAGTTCTTC.